This TCR beta chain derives from a study of T cell changes during pregnancy in multiple sclerosis. Measured with immunoSEQ multiplex PCR; TCRdb has only the in-frame clones, and not every one. The table shows 85,000 to 100,000 clones, with about 92% occurring only once. Germline assignment: CDR1 WSHSY and CDR2 SAAADI. The V and J ends lost 3 bases and 4 bases, in that order; junction bases with no gene match: 4. The CDR3 consists of 14 residues. The chain uses TRBV10-2 and TRBJ2-7; TRBD2 matches at 9 bases. This sequence was found in a female donor with multiple sclerosis, enrolled in a pregnancy study. Sequenced material: peripheral blood, taken in the first trimester of pregnancy. The CDR3 DNA is TGCGCCAGCAGTGACGGGGCGGGAGGGTACGAGCAGTACTTC. Translated: CASSDGAGGYEQYF.